Detailed here is one T cell receptor beta chain. This entry is derived from a study of blood T cell repertoires in COVID-19. Study-wide background: Samples of COVID-19 (acute and convalescent) were obtained from the United States, Italy and Spain. T cells, B-cell-depleted T cells, or PBMCs supplied cDNA or gDNA.

Here immunoSEQ multiplex PCR was the method, and the copy in TCRdb shows in-frame clones only, minus some. The sample contains about 100,000 clones, roughly nine tenths of which appear only once. Sequenced sample: peripheral blood. The sequence derives from a woman aged 80 or over with acute or convalescent COVID-19.

In nucleotides, the CDR3 is TGTGCCAGCAGCTTCTATGACAGGCTGGTCGGTGGCTACACCTTC. Translation: CASSFYDRLVGGYTF. V and J are TRBV5-6 and TRBJ1-2; possibly TRBD1 for D (6 bases). CDR3 size: 15 residues. In germline, CDR1 is SGHDT, CDR2 YYEEEE. V shed 2 bases and J shed 7 bases, with 18 bases lying between them. Looking up the rest from reference TRBV5-6 and TRBJ1-2 gives the full variable domain: DAGVTQSPTHLIKTRGQQVTLRCSPKSGHDTVSWYQQALGQGPQFIFQYYEEEERQRGNFPDRFSGHQFPNYSSELNVNALLLGDSALYLCASSFYDRLVGGYTFGSGTRLTVV.